The 12 T cell receptor beta chains reported below all come from one sample, sequenced in a study of radiotherapy plus CTLA-4 blockade in lung cancer (dated by TCRdb to 2017 to 2018). Library preparation used the immunoSEQ multiplex PCR assay. TCRdb limited this immuneACCESS table to in-frame rearrangements with V and J called. A share of clones is missing; checked studies link under half to unresolved V genes, and the rest is unexplained. The sample table shows about 80,000 clones, and approximately 80% are seen once. 0.79% of the sample rests with the top ten. The sequencing used peripheral blood, collected from a patient treated with radiotherapy plus ipilimumab. Receptors originate from a human donor with non-small cell lung cancer who had stable disease on radiotherapy plus ipilimumab.

The chain couples TRBV11-2 to TRBJ1-2, with D perhaps matching TRBD1 (6 bases). CDR3 length: 15 residues. Trimming stripped 5 bases from V and 1 base from J, with 14 bases between. CDR1 and CDR2 from the germline V gene are SGHAT and FQNNGV. This chain's CDR3 is CASSGGGFINYGYTF. The CDR3 nucleotides are TGTGCCAGCAGCGGGGGCGGCTTTATTAACTATGGCTACACCTTC.

As to this clone: Other DNA sequences in this sample translate to the same CDR3. This chain uses TRBV5-1 with TRBJ1-5; 9 bases line up with TRBD1. The J segment lost 5 bases and the V segment lost 5 bases, leaving 8 bases of the junction unmatched. Germline V gene sequence: CDR1 SGHRS, CDR2 YFSETQ. This CDR3 is built from 15 residues. The CDR3 coding sequence is TGCGCCAGCAGTCCCGGACAGGGGAGGGATCAGCCCCAGCATTTT. Encoded protein: CASSPGQGRDQPQHF.

The gene calls are TRBV5-1 and TRBJ2-3; TRBD2 matches at 7 bases. V lost 4 bases and J lost 0; bases outside the gene matches: 14. The CDR3 runs to 18 residues. The V gene's germline CDR1 is SGHRS and CDR2 YFSETQ. The CDR3 is CASSLSGPGKYSTDTQYF. DNA for the CDR3: TGCGCCAGCAGCCTTAGCGGGCCCGGAAAGTATAGCACAGATACGCAGTATTTT.

This chain links TRBV5-1 with TRBJ1-1; the D is unclear. The germline V gene encodes CDR1 SGHRS and CDR2 YFSETQ. Trimming took off 0 bases at V and 0 bases at J, with 6 bases between the two ends. The CDR3 length is 14 residues. CDR3 in DNA: TGCGCCAGCAGCTTGGTCGGGGTGAACACTGAAGCTTTCTTT. This translates into CASSLVGVNTEAFF.

This rearrangement joins TRBV18 to TRBJ1-3, with TRBD1 matching 9 bases. The CDR3 is made up of 15 amino acids. V gave up 5 bases and J gave up 3 bases; unmatched junction bases: 5. Per germline, CDR1 KGHSH and CDR2 LQKENI. CDR3 nucleotides: TGTGCCAGCTCAACGGGACAGGGCTTTGGAAACACCATATATTTT. Protein sequence: CASSTGQGFGNTIYF.

In this sample, this clone turned up once. V usage is TRBV5-1 and J usage is TRBJ2-1; 7 bases agree with TRBD1. CDR3 size: 16 residues. V trimming: 0 bases; J trimming: 1 base; junction bases outside the gene matches: 4. Looked up from germline, CDR1 is SGHRS and CDR2 is YFSETQ. This chain's CDR3 is CASSLAGGRSYNEQFF. CDR3 bases: TGCGCCAGCAGCTTGGCAGGGGGAAGGTCCTACAATGAGCAGTTCTTC.

The chain is built from TRBV5-1 and TRBJ2-6; 15 nucleotides line up with TRBD2. The ends lost 4 bases at V and 5 bases at J; junction bases unmatched: 13. The germline CDR1 and CDR2 sequences are SGHRS and YFSETQ. The CDR3 runs to 20 residues. CDR3 sequence: CASSPGLAGGWGSWANVLTF. For the CDR3, the DNA is TGCGCCAGCAGCCCGGGACTAGCGGGGGGCTGGGGGAGCTGGGCCAACGTCCTGACTTTC.

The rearrangement uses TRBV30 and TRBJ1-2; D uncertain. CDR3 length: 13 amino acids. The V end was cut by 4 bases, the J end by 7 bases, with 16 bases between. Germline-derived CDR1 and CDR2 are GTSNPN and SVGIG (reference sequence). The CDR3 here is CAWNRAAEGGYTF. CDR3 sequence (DNA): TGTGCCTGGAACCGGGCAGCGGAGGGTGGCTACACCTTC. Together with reference TRBV30 and TRBJ1-2, the CDR3 gives the full variable domain: SQTIHQWPATLVQPVGSPLSLECTVEGTSNPNLYWYRQAAGRGLQLLFYSVGIGQISSEVPQNLSASRPQDRQFILSSKKLLLSDSGFYLCAWNRAAEGGYTFGSGTRLTVV.

The chain is built from TRBV7-2 and TRBJ1-1; no firm D call. V was trimmed by 2 bases and J by 0 bases, leaving 7 bases between them. Per germline, CDR1 SGHTA and CDR2 FQGNSA. This CDR3 contains 14 residues. CDR3 loop: CASSLTGMNTEAFF. The CDR3, as DNA: TGTGCCAGCAGCTTAACGGGGATGAACACTGAAGCTTTCTTT.

The chain couples TRBV28 to TRBJ2-5; D is possibly TRBD1 (6 bases). This CDR3 is built from 15 residues. The V gene's germline CDR1 is MDHEN and CDR2 SYDVKM. Trimming pared 6 bases from V and 5 bases from J, leaving 19 bases between. CDR3 residues: CASSLPTGNGETQYF. The DNA of the CDR3 is TGTGCCAGCAGCCTACCCACAGGGAATGGGGAGACCCAGTACTTC.

This clone was seen once. The V and J genes are TRBV9 and TRBJ2-5; maybe TRBD1 (5 bases). CDR3 length equals 15 residues. CDR1 and CDR2 (germline): SGDLS, YYNGEE. V was trimmed by 0 bases and J by 1 base, leaving 10 bases between them. CDR3 sequence: CASSVGQGLQETQYF. CDR3 DNA sequence: TGTGCCAGCAGCGTAGGTCAGGGCCTCCAAGAGACCCAGTACTTC.

This chain links TRBV5-1 with TRBJ1-1, with D unclear. Germline values: CDR1 SGHRS, CDR2 YFSETQ. Trimming shortened V by 0 bases and J by 1 base, and 4 bases separated the two germline ends. There are 13 residues in the CDR3. This CDR3 is CASSLVRNTEAFF. DNA of the CDR3: TGCGCCAGCAGCTTGGTACGGAACACTGAAGCTTTCTTT.